The 27 T cell receptor beta chains below were found in one sample sequenced in a study of cytomegalovirus exposure and HLA in healthy donors. Primers included in the PCR were 60 Vbeta and 13 Jbeta primers. Assay used: immunoSEQ multiplex PCR; TCRdb lists only in-frame clones, some missing. The data hold roughly 160,000 clones, with 80% observed a single time. Material for sequencing was PBMCs. The receptors originated from a young man in good health and CMV-seronegative.

V and J are TRBV5-1 and TRBJ1-3; no clear D gene. The germline V gene encodes CDR1 SGHRS and CDR2 YFSETQ. The V gene lost 4 bases and the J gene lost 0 bases, with 17 bases spanning the gap. The CDR3 sequence is 17 residues long. The CDR3 loop is CASSRYSGTHSGNTIYF. The CDR3 DNA is TGCGCCAGCAGCCGCTACAGTGGCACGCACTCTGGAAACACCATATATTTT.

This chain uses TRBV6-6 with TRBJ2-5; a weak D match, TRBD2 (7 bases). Germline loops: CDR1 MNHNY, CDR2 SVGAGI (reference sequence). V was shortened by 0 bases and J by 5 bases, with 16 bases between the two germline ends. CDR3 length: 16 amino acids. In DNA form, the CDR3 reads TGTGCCAGCAGTTACTCGAGGGGGGGCGCCTGGGAGACCCAGTACTTC. It is translated as CASSYSRGGAWETQYF.

The V and J genes are TRBV6-1 and TRBJ1-1; D is unclear. The CDR3 is 13 residues long. The germline V and J ends were trimmed by 0 bases and 4 bases, with 6 bases remaining between them. The germline gives CDR1 MNHNS, CDR2 SASEGT. This chain's CDR3 is CASSEAWPTEAFF. The CDR3 DNA follows: TGTGCCAGCAGTGAAGCTTGGCCCACTGAAGCTTTCTTT.

The genes are TRBV6-5 and TRBJ1-1; tentative D call: TRBD1 (6 bases). This CDR3 spans 16 amino acids. The V end lost 0 bases, the J end lost 0 bases, and 11 bases lay between the germline ends. Looked up from germline, CDR1 is MNHEY and CDR2 is SVGAGI. The DNA for the CDR3 is TGTGCCAGCAGTTACTCTACAGGGAAGATGAACACTGAAGCTTTCTTT. Translating it yields CASSYSTGKMNTEAFF.

The genes are TRBV6-5 and TRBJ1-2, with D perhaps matching TRBD1 (6 bases). Germline CDR1 is MNHEY and CDR2 is SVGAGI. The CDR3 totals 13 residues. Trimming removed 6 bases at V and 6 bases at J, with 14 bases between. The CDR3 region is CASSASGGHGYTF. DNA for the CDR3: TGTGCCAGCAGCGCTTCCGGGGGGCATGGCTACACCTTC.

This clone was detected a few times. The chain is built from TRBV28 and TRBJ1-5, with a tentative D call TRBD1 (6 bases). This CDR3 has 15 residues. Germline values: CDR1 MDHEN, CDR2 SYDVKM. With 7 bases removed from V and 0 bases from J, the gap between germline ends came to 13 bases. The CDR3 DNA is TGTGCCAGCATCCAGGGGATCTATAGCAATCAGCCCCAGCATTTT. Residues: CASIQGIYSNQPQHF.

The V call is TRBV9, the J call TRBJ1-1; TRBD1 is a possible D gene (6 bases). Germline CDR1 reads SGDLS; CDR2 reads YYNGEE. Trimming stripped 5 bases from V and 7 bases from J, with 12 bases between. CDR3 length: 12 residues. In DNA form, the CDR3 reads TGTGCCAGCAGTCCACAGGGTGGTGAAGCTTTCTTT. It is translated as CASSPQGGEAFF. The full variable domain, rest sourced from reference TRBV9 and TRBJ1-1, is DSGVTQTPKHLITATGQRVTLRCSPRSGDLSVYWYQQSLDQGLQFLIQYYNGEERAKGNILERFSAQQFPDLHSELNLSSLELGDSALYFCASSPQGGEAFFGQGTRLTVV.

This rearrangement joins TRBV19 to TRBJ2-1; D perhaps matches TRBD1 (5 bases). This CDR3 spans 15 amino acids. The germline CDR1 and CDR2 sequences are LNHDA and SQIVND (reference sequence). Deletions cut 3 bases from V and 9 bases from J, with 18 bases between. Here the CDR3 DNA reads TGTGCCAGTAGTATCAGGGCTTCGAGACGTAGTGAGCAGTTCTTC. Encoded protein: CASSIRASRRSEQFF.

This clone was observed once. V gene TRBV27 combines with J gene TRBJ2-5, with a weak D call TRBD1 (5 bases). The CDR3 has 16 residues. The germline gives CDR1 MNHEY, CDR2 SMNVEV (reference sequence). V was cut by 2 bases and J by 2 bases, with 15 bases left in between. This CDR3 reads CASSLNGQGTQETQYF. CDR3 coding DNA: TGTGCCAGCAGTTTAAACGGGCAGGGTACACAAGAGACCCAGTACTTC.

The CDR3 loop is CASSEYRTEETQYF. DNA of the CDR3: TGTGCCAGCAGTGAGTACAGGACGGAGGAGACCCAGTACTTC. V and J are TRBV6-4 and TRBJ2-5; maybe TRBD1 (5 bases). CDR3 size: 14 residues. Germline V CDR1 and CDR2: MRHNA, SNTAGT. V was clipped by 3 bases and J by 5 bases, with 13 bases between them.

This clone was picked up one time. The chain recombines TRBV27 with TRBJ2-7; D might be TRBD2 (10 bases). There are 18 residues in the CDR3. Between the trimmed V and J ends, which lost 4 bases and 3 bases, there was a span of 25 bases. The germline CDR1 and CDR2 sequences are MNHEY and SMNVEV (reference sequence). The CDR3 sequence: CASSSYRGQSGRGYEQYF. Written as DNA, the CDR3 is TGTGCCAGCAGTTCTTACAGGGGGCAAAGCGGGAGGGGCTACGAGCAGTACTTC.

The chain is built from TRBV27 and TRBJ1-1, with 7 bases aligning to TRBD1. This CDR3 has 14 residues. The J segment lost 5 bases and the V segment lost 8 bases, leaving 11 bases of the junction unmatched. Looked up from germline, CDR1 is MNHEY and CDR2 is SMNVEV (reference sequence). The chain's CDR3 is CASGYRGTGTEAFF. For the CDR3, the DNA is TGTGCCAGCGGGTACAGGGGAACAGGTACTGAAGCTTTCTTT.

The J gene is TRBJ2-1, the V gene TRBV6-5; 7 bases are a match to TRBD2. CDR1 MNHEY and CDR2 SVGAGI come from the germline V gene. V was clipped by 5 bases and J by 10 bases; unmatched bases: 14. The CDR3 has 15 residues. The CDR3 sequence is CASSPLAGVGGEQFF. The CDR3 DNA is TGTGCCAGCAGTCCGCTTGCGGGGGTGGGGGGAGAGCAGTTCTTC.

The chain recombines TRBV6-1 with TRBJ2-1; 8 bases match TRBD1. CDR1 is MNHNS, CDR2 SASEGT, per germline. Trimming removed 3 bases from V and 8 bases from J; junction bases left unmatched: 0. The CDR3 is made up of 12 amino acids. The DNA of the CDR3 is TGTGCCAGCAGTGACAGGGGGCATGAGCAGTTCTTC. It specifies CASSDRGHEQFF.

The chain employs TRBV9 and TRBJ1-2; D unclear. There are 13 residues in the CDR3. V was cut by 0 bases and J by 5 bases, with 8 bases left in between. In germline, CDR1 is SGDLS, CDR2 YYNGEE. CDR3 in DNA: TGTGCCAGCAGCGTAGTTCCGGAGTATGGCTACACCTTC. It is translated as CASSVVPEYGYTF. Full variable domain (missing parts from reference TRBV9 and TRBJ1-2): DSGVTQTPKHLITATGQRVTLRCSPRSGDLSVYWYQQSLDQGLQFLIQYYNGEERAKGNILERFSAQQFPDLHSELNLSSLELGDSALYFCASSVVPEYGYTFGSGTRLTVV.

The genes are TRBV27 and TRBJ2-1; 10 nucleotides agree with TRBD2. The CDR3 loop spans 13 amino acids. Per the germline V gene, CDR1 is MNHEY and CDR2 is SMNVEV (reference sequence). The junction had 5 bases not matched to a gene; V was cut back by 11 bases and J by 4 bases. The CDR3 sequence is CAAGLAAYNEQFF. The CDR3 bases are TGTGCCGCAGGACTAGCGGCTTACAATGAGCAGTTCTTC.

The V and J genes are TRBV6-5 and TRBJ2-5; D might be TRBD2 (7 bases). From germline, CDR1 is MNHEY and CDR2 SVGAGI. This CDR3 spans 12 amino acids. Trimming pared 6 bases from V and 9 bases from J, leaving 14 bases between. The CDR3 region has the DNA TGTGCCAGCAGCCTCAACGGGGGGCCCCAGTACTTC. It is translated as CASSLNGGPQYF.

In DNA, the CDR3 is TGTGCCAGTAGTTACCCCCTGGGGCTAGCGGGAGGTGTTAATGAGCAGTTCTTC. Its protein is CASSYPLGLAGGVNEQFF. The chain employs TRBV19 and TRBJ2-1, with TRBD2 identical over 11 bases. The J segment lost 7 bases and the V segment lost 5 bases, leaving 16 bases of the junction unmatched. Germline CDR1 reads LNHDA; CDR2 reads SQIVND (reference sequence). There are 18 residues in the CDR3.

Worth noting for this clone: At one end the junction does not follow the germline gene, possibly because of a read error. The V and J genes are TRBV6-1 and TRBJ2-7; D gene unclear. CDR3 length: 12 residues. Germline V CDR1 and CDR2: MNHNS, SASEGT. The CDR3 DNA follows: TGTGCCAGCAGTGAAGCGGGTGCGCCGAGGAGCTTC. Its protein product is CASSEAGAPRSF.

The V gene is TRBV19, the J gene TRBJ1-2, with D hard to call. Deletions cut 5 bases from V and 4 bases from J, with 11 bases between. In germline, CDR1 is LNHDA, CDR2 SQIVND (reference sequence). This CDR3 comprises 13 residues. Written as DNA, the CDR3 is TGTGCCAGTAGTGAACGGGTGACCTATGGCTACACCTTC. Its protein is CASSERVTYGYTF. Full variable domain (rest looked up from reference TRBV19 and TRBJ1-2): DGGITQSPKYLFRKEGQNVTLSCEQNLNHDAMYWYRQDPGQGLRLIYYSQIVNDFQKGDIAEGYSVSREKKESFPLTVTSAQKNPTAFYLCASSERVTYGYTFGSGTRLTVV.

This chain connects TRBV19 to TRBJ1-2; maybe TRBD1 (6 bases). The CDR3 runs 14 residues. Germline-derived CDR1 and CDR2 are LNHDA and SQIVND (reference sequence). V lost 10 bases and J 2 bases, leaving 17 bases between the germline ends. The CDR3 loop is CAIGGRNSNYGYTF. DNA of the CDR3: TGTGCCATCGGGGGGCGGAATTCCAACTATGGCTACACCTTC. Using reference TRBV19 and TRBJ1-2 for the parts outside the CDR3, the full variable domain is DGGITQSPKYLFRKEGQNVTLSCEQNLNHDAMYWYRQDPGQGLRLIYYSQIVNDFQKGDIAEGYSVSREKKESFPLTVTSAQKNPTAFYLCAIGGRNSNYGYTFGSGTRLTVV.

The chain is built from TRBV30 and TRBJ1-5; 11 nucleotides match TRBD1. Trimming at V came to 2 bases and at J to 0 bases, leaving 6 bases not matched to a gene. The V gene's germline CDR1 is GTSNPN and CDR2 SVGIG (reference sequence). This CDR3 is built from 17 residues. The DNA for the CDR3 is TGTGCCTGGAGTCGGACAGGGGGCCCATATAGCAATCAGCCCCAGCATTTT. As protein: CAWSRTGGPYSNQPQHF. The whole variable domain, remainder taken from reference TRBV30 and TRBJ1-5, is SQTIHQWPATLVQPVGSPLSLECTVEGTSNPNLYWYRQAAGRGLQLLFYSVGIGQISSEVPQNLSASRPQDRQFILSSKKLLLSDSGFYLCAWSRTGGPYSNQPQHFGDGTRLSIL.

The V call is TRBV5-4, the J call TRBJ1-3, with 8 bases fitting TRBD1. CDR1 and CDR2 (germline): SGHNT, YYREEE (reference sequence). V dropped 4 bases and J dropped 0; count of bases not matched to a gene: 3. The length of the CDR3 is 15 residues. CDR3 residues: CASSGTGNSGNTIYF. The DNA for the CDR3 is TGTGCCAGCAGCGGGACAGGCAACTCTGGAAACACCATATATTTT.

The rearrangement joins TRBV7-8 to TRBJ1-1, with TRBD1 matching over 7 bases. The V gene end was trimmed by 2 bases and the J gene end by 0 bases; junction bases not matched to a gene: 3. Germline loops: CDR1 SGHVS, CDR2 FQNEAQ. The CDR3 is 15 amino acids. CDR3 in amino acids: CASSLMGTVNTEAFF. CDR3 bases: TGTGCCAGCAGCTTAATGGGGACAGTGAACACTGAAGCTTTCTTT.

The J gene is TRBJ2-6, the V gene TRBV29-1; 7 nucleotides agree with TRBD2. Germline V gene sequence: CDR1 SQVTM, CDR2 ANQGSEA. The CDR3 sequence is 17 residues long. Trimming at V came to 4 bases and at J to 0 bases, leaving 9 bases not matched to a gene. The CDR3 nucleotides are TGCAGCGTTGCCCGGACTAGATTAGCCTCTGGGGCCAACGTCCTGACTTTC. Translated, it gives CSVARTRLASGANVLTF.

The J gene is TRBJ1-1, the V gene TRBV11-2, with 7 positions matching TRBD1. V lost 4 bases, J lost 7 bases, and 9 bases stayed unmatched. The CDR3 contains 14 residues. Germline assignment: CDR1 SGHAT and CDR2 FQNNGV. This CDR3 reads CASSSIRGYSEAFF. CDR3 coding DNA: TGTGCCAGCAGCTCTATCAGGGGGTACAGTGAAGCTTTCTTT.

This clone was detected once. V is TRBV18 and J is TRBJ2-1; TRBD1 might be the D (6 bases). V lost 4 bases, J lost 3 bases, and 16 bases lay in between. Germline V gene sequence: CDR1 KGHSH, CDR2 LQKENI. This CDR3 contains 16 residues. For the CDR3, the DNA is TGTGCCAGCTCACGAGGACAGCTCAATATCTACAATGAGCAGTTCTTC. Amino acid sequence: CASSRGQLNIYNEQFF. The full variable domain, in which reference TRBV18 and TRBJ2-1 provide the parts outside the CDR3, is NAGVMQNPRHLVRRRGQEARLRCSPMKGHSHVYWYRQLPEEGLKFMVYLQKENIIDESGMPKERFSAEFPKEGPSILRIQQVVRGDSAAYFCASSRGQLNIYNEQFFGPGTRLTVL.